One and the same sample provided the 14 T cell receptor beta chains below, sequenced in a study of human T cells and chemical hapten exposure (dated by TCRdb to the early 2020s). The time point label of this sample denotes: healthy volunteer bleed at 2 weeks. Unfractionated whole blood was collected in Tempus Blood RNA tubes, and total RNA was extracted from that blood. Receptor libraries were prepared by RACE. The instrument given in TCRdb is NextSeq 500. The raw public reads went through TCRdb reprocessing: fastp at Q25, MiXCR clone calling, in-frame beta chains kept. Rows with one shared CDR3 protein collapse into an entry with the most common genes and DNA. In this sample the table shows some 93,000 distinct CDR3 sequences, about 8.6% of which occur a single time. 2.9% of the sample goes to the ten largest clones. Specimen: whole blood. The receptors shown here come from a female donor in good health. Some clones in this sample may be carry-over from other donors' samples.

This clonotype was picked up many times. J is TRBJ1-6 and V is TRBV20-1; 10 bases are a match to TRBD1. The V segment lost 5 bases and the J segment 7 bases; nucleotides outside the gene matches: 5. Germline V CDR1 and CDR2: DFQATT, SNEGSKA (reference sequence). There are 14 residues in the CDR3. CDR3 region: CSAFRQGANSPLHF. CDR3 bases: TGCAGTGCTTTTAGACAGGGGGCGAATTCACCCCTCCACTTT.

This clonotype was seen repeatedly, ten times or more. V usage is TRBV5-1 and J usage is TRBJ2-1, with TRBD2 matching 8 bases. V gave up 5 bases and J gave up 4 bases; unmatched junction bases: 8. CDR1 and CDR2 (germline): SGHRS, YFSETQ. There are 15 residues in the CDR3. The CDR3, as DNA: TGCGCCAGCAGTTCGAGCGGGAGAAATTACAATGAGCAGTTCTTC. Protein product: CASSSSGRNYNEQFF.

This clonotype was seen many times. The chain combines TRBV29-1 with TRBJ1-1; no clear D gene. Trimming left V 3 bases short and J 1 base short, with 3 bases between. This CDR3 is built from 11 residues. Germline V gives CDR1 SQVTM, CDR2 ANQGSEA. The CDR3 spells CSVEGNTEAFF. The CDR3 nucleotides are TGCAGCGTTGAGGGGAACACTGAAGCTTTCTTT.

In this sample, this clonotype turned up a few times. The gene calls are TRBV20-1 and TRBJ2-1; the match to TRBD2 covers 14 bases. Per germline, CDR1 DFQATT and CDR2 SNEGSKA (reference sequence). The V segment lost 4 bases and the J segment 7 bases; nucleotides outside the gene matches: 6. CDR3 length equals 15 residues. The chain's CDR3 is CSATGTSGSVNEQFF. In DNA form, the CDR3 reads TGCAGTGCTACCGGGACTAGCGGGAGTGTGAATGAGCAGTTCTTC.

This clonotype was counted a few times. The chain recombines TRBV27 with TRBJ2-3, with D perhaps given as TRBD1 or TRBD2 (5 bases each). This CDR3 region has 15 residues. Germline CDR1 MNHEY, CDR2 SMNVEV (reference sequence). Trimming removed 6 bases at V and 6 bases at J, with 19 bases between. Written as DNA, the CDR3 is TGTGCCAGCAGCCAAACCGGGACCCGGCCGGATACGCAGTATTTT. It encodes CASSQTGTRPDTQYF.

The table lists this clonotype with many counts. This chain joins TRBV20-1 and TRBJ2-2; 7 bases match TRBD1. Germline CDR1 DFQATT, CDR2 SNEGSKA (reference sequence). The CDR3 totals 14 residues. With V trimmed by 5 bases and J by 8 bases, 11 bases remained unmatched. This CDR3 reads CSAQGGEGAGELFF. CDR3 in DNA: TGCAGTGCTCAAGGGGGCGAGGGCGCTGGGGAGCTGTTTTTT.

This clonotype was counted ten times or more. The rearrangement uses TRBV25-1 and TRBJ2-7; 7 nucleotides line up with TRBD1. CDR3 length: 15 residues. With V trimmed by 3 bases and J by 3 bases, 8 bases remained unmatched. In germline, CDR1 is MGHDK, CDR2 SYGVNS. The CDR3 region has the DNA TGTGCCAGCAGTGACTCTCGACAGGGTAGCTACGAGCAGTACTTC. It is translated as CASSDSRQGSYEQYF.

This clonotype occurred a few times. This rearrangement joins TRBV20-1 to TRBJ2-1; TRBD2 agrees at 8 bases. Trimming cost V 3 bases and J 6 bases; bases outside gene matches: 7. This CDR3 region has 14 residues. Germline lookup yields CDR1 DFQATT and CDR2 SNEGSKA (reference sequence). The CDR3, as DNA: TGCAGTGCTAGGCGCGGGAGGATGGGCAATGAGCAGTTCTTC. Residues: CSARRGRMGNEQFF.

This clonotype was seen at least ten times. The junction differs from germline at one of its ends, possibly a read error. The rearrangement uses TRBV3-1 and TRBJ2-3, with 7 bases aligning to TRBD2. Per the germline V gene, CDR1 is LGHDT and CDR2 is YNNKEL (reference sequence). The CDR3 has 14 residues. The CDR3 here is CASSQETSRDTQYF. The DNA for the CDR3 is TGTGCCAGCAGCCAAGAGACTAGCAGAGATACGCAGTATTTT.

This clonotype was seen ten or more times. The chain links TRBV12-3 or TRBV12-4 to TRBJ1-4; no clear D gene. V dropped 6 bases and J dropped 7 bases, with 12 bases sitting between them. The CDR3 has 13 amino acids. CDR3 protein: CASRHSPGEKLFF. The CDR3 DNA sequence: TGTGCCAGCAGGCACAGCCCCGGTGAAAAACTGTTTTTT.

The chain carries TRBV7-8 and TRBJ2-7; tentatively, D is TRBD1 or TRBD2 (6 bases each). Germline loops: CDR1 SGHVS, CDR2 FQNEAQ. Trimming removed 5 bases from V and 2 bases from J, with 16 bases in between. The CDR3 spans 15 residues. CDR3 bases: TGTGCCAGCAGCCAGACAGGAGGGGGAGCCTACGAGCAGTACTTC. Translation gives CASSQTGGGAYEQYF. Drawing the rest from reference TRBV7-8 and TRBJ2-7, the complete variable domain is GAGVSQSPRYKVAKRGQDVALRCDPISGHVSLFWYQQALGQGPEFLTYFQNEAQLDKSGLPSDRFFAERPEGSVSTLKIQRTQQEDSAVYLCASSQTGGGAYEQYFGPGTRLTVT.

The chain joins TRBV30 to TRBJ2-2, with 10 bases identical to TRBD1. Germline V CDR1 and CDR2: GTSNPN, SVGIG (reference sequence). The CDR3 extends over 16 amino acids. Unmatched junction bases numbered 4, after V lost 3 bases and J lost 0 bases. CDR3 amino acids: CAWSGGTGANTGELFF. CDR3 DNA sequence: TGTGCCTGGAGCGGTGGGACAGGGGCGAACACCGGGGAGCTGTTTTTT.

This clonotype was found a few times. This CDR3 is CASSPQGAGNQPQHF. CDR3 sequence (DNA): TGTGCCAGCAGCCCCCAGGGGGCGGGCAATCAGCCCCAGCATTTT. This chain uses TRBV11-2 with TRBJ1-5; 8 bases are a match to TRBD1. The trim removed 5 bases at V and 2 bases at J, leaving 5 bases unmatched. The CDR3 sequence is 15 residues long. Germline assignment: CDR1 SGHAT and CDR2 FQNNGV.

This rearrangement joins TRBV27 to TRBJ1-5, with 8 bases that match TRBD1. This CDR3 contains 18 residues. The ends lost 7 bases at V and 1 base at J; junction bases unmatched: 15. Germline lookup yields CDR1 MNHEY and CDR2 SMNVEV (reference sequence). CDR3 region: CASTPADRGIWSNQPQHF. CDR3 coding DNA: TGTGCCAGCACCCCAGCCGACAGGGGAATATGGAGCAATCAGCCCCAGCATTTT.